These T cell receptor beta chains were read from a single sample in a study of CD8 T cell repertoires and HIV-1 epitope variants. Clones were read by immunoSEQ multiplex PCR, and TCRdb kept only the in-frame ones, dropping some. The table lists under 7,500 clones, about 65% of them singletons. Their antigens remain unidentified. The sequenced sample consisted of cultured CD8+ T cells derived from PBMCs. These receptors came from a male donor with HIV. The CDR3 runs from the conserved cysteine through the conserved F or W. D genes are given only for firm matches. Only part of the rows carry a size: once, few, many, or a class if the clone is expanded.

cdr3_aa: CASSQDGGDHEQYF; cdr3_nt: TGCGCCAGCAGCCAAGATGGAGGGGACCACGAGCAGTACTTC; v_call: TRBV4-3; clone_size: .; j_call: TRBJ2-7; d_call: .
cdr3_aa: CASSLYPSPYNEQFF; cdr3_nt: TGTGCCAGCAGCTTATATCCTAGCCCCTACAATGAGCAGTTCTTC; v_call: TRBV7-3; clone_size: .; j_call: TRBJ2-1; d_call: .
cdr3_aa: CASSQTVSAGALDEQFF; cdr3_nt: TGTGCCAGCAGCCAAACGGTTTCAGCGGGAGCATTGGATGAGCAGTTCTTC; v_call: TRBV14; clone_size: .; j_call: TRBJ2-1; d_call: TRBD2
cdr3_aa: CASSQDFRGGGYEQYF; cdr3_nt: TGCGCCAGCAGCCAAGATTTTCGCGGGGGGGGCTACGAGCAGTACTTC; v_call: TRBV4-3; clone_size: .; j_call: TRBJ2-7; d_call: TRBD2
cdr3_aa: CASSLGPRGEQFF; cdr3_nt: TGTGCCAGCAGCTTAGGGCCACGCGGTGAGCAGTTCTTC; v_call: TRBV11-2; clone_size: .; j_call: TRBJ2-1; d_call: .
cdr3_aa: CASSYFGAYEQYF; cdr3_nt: TGTGCCAGCAGTTACTTCGGGGCCTACGAGCAGTACTTC; v_call: TRBV6-5; clone_size: .; j_call: TRBJ2-7; d_call: .
cdr3_aa: CASSVAVATNEKLFF; cdr3_nt: TGTGCCAGCAGTGTTGCAGTTGCAACTAATGAAAAACTGTTTTTT; v_call: TRBV2; clone_size: .; j_call: TRBJ1-4; d_call: .
cdr3_aa: CASSWTFALNTEAFF; cdr3_nt: TGTGCCAGCAGTTGGACCTTCGCCTTGAACACTGAAGCTTTCTTT; v_call: TRBV6-5; clone_size: .; j_call: TRBJ1-1; d_call: .
cdr3_aa: CASSYPGEVVDEQYF; cdr3_nt: TGTGCCAGCAGCTACCCAGGGGAGGTGGTCGACGAGCAGTACTTC; v_call: TRBV5-6; clone_size: few; j_call: TRBJ2-7; d_call: .
cdr3_aa: CASRPPLQNTEAFF; cdr3_nt: TGTGCCAGCAGGCCCCCCCTCCAGAACACTGAAGCTTTCTTT; v_call: TRBV28; clone_size: .; j_call: TRBJ1-1; d_call: .
cdr3_aa: CASSSPDRFYEQYF; cdr3_nt: TGTGCCAGCAGCTCACCGGACAGATTTTACGAGCAGTACTTC; v_call: TRBV7-3; clone_size: .; j_call: TRBJ2-7; d_call: .
cdr3_aa: CASRLSGSLYNEQFF; cdr3_nt: TGTGCCAGCAGGTTGAGCGGGAGCCTCTACAATGAGCAGTTCTTC; v_call: TRBV7-8; clone_size: .; j_call: TRBJ2-1; d_call: TRBD2
cdr3_aa: CASMEFNTEAFF; cdr3_nt: TGCGCCAGCATGGAGTTTAACACTGAAGCTTTCTTT; v_call: TRBV10-2; clone_size: .; j_call: TRBJ1-1; d_call: .
cdr3_aa: CASSPGLLSYEQYF; cdr3_nt: TGTGCCAGCAGTCCGGGACTCCTCTCCTACGAGCAGTACTTC; v_call: TRBV13; clone_size: .; j_call: TRBJ2-7; d_call: .
cdr3_aa: CASSPSYSNQPQHF; cdr3_nt: TGTGCCAGCAGCCCGAGCTATAGCAATCAGCCCCAGCATTTT; v_call: TRBV7-9; clone_size: large; j_call: TRBJ1-5; d_call: .
cdr3_aa: CASSLPQGAAFF; cdr3_nt: TGTGCCAGCAGCTTACCACAGGGGGCAGCTTTCTTT; v_call: TRBV5-6; clone_size: .; j_call: TRBJ1-1; d_call: TRBD1
cdr3_aa: CASSGTGATETQYF; cdr3_nt: TGTGCCAGTAGCGGGACAGGGGCGACGGAGACCCAGTACTTC; v_call: TRBV19; clone_size: .; j_call: TRBJ2-5; d_call: TRBD1
cdr3_aa: CASSASLAGGGQQFF; cdr3_nt: TGTGCCAGTAGTGCCTCACTAGCGGGGGGTGGGCAGCAGTTCTTC; v_call: TRBV19; clone_size: .; j_call: TRBJ2-1; d_call: TRBD2
cdr3_aa: CASSLGLSGELFF; cdr3_nt: TGTGCCAGCAGCTTAGGCCTAAGCGGGGAGCTGTTTTTT; v_call: TRBV13; clone_size: few; j_call: TRBJ2-2; d_call: .
cdr3_aa: CASSPSGPGELFF; cdr3_nt: TGTGCCAGCTCACCCTCGGGGCCCGGGGAGCTGTTTTTT; v_call: TRBV18; clone_size: .; j_call: TRBJ2-2; d_call: .
cdr3_aa: CASIEDTEAFF; cdr3_nt: TGTGCCAGCATAGAGGACACTGAAGCTTTCTTT; v_call: TRBV7-9; clone_size: .; j_call: TRBJ1-1; d_call: .
cdr3_aa: CASSNSYEQYF; cdr3_nt: TGTGCCAGCAGCAACTCCTACGAGCAGTACTTC; v_call: TRBV28; clone_size: .; j_call: TRBJ2-7; d_call: .
cdr3_aa: CASSFATGTSHEQYF; cdr3_nt: TGTGCCAGCAGCTTTGCGACAGGGACTAGCCATGAGCAGTACTTC; v_call: TRBV11-1; clone_size: .; j_call: TRBJ2-7; d_call: TRBD2
cdr3_aa: CASGLSAGELFF; cdr3_nt: TGTGCCAGCGGGTTGTCTGCCGGGGAGCTGTTTTTT; v_call: TRBV28; clone_size: few; j_call: TRBJ2-2; d_call: .
cdr3_aa: CAIGQPRGEKLFF; cdr3_nt: TGTGCCATTGGACAGCCTAGAGGGGAAAAACTGTTTTTT; v_call: TRBV6-1; clone_size: .; j_call: TRBJ1-4; d_call: .
cdr3_aa: CASSLAGVNGNQPQHF; cdr3_nt: TGTGCCAGCAGTTTAGCTGGCGTGAATGGCAATCAGCCCCAGCATTTT; v_call: TRBV28; clone_size: few; j_call: TRBJ1-5; d_call: .
cdr3_aa: CASSIGDGSSYEQYF; cdr3_nt: TGTGCCAGTAGTATAGGGGACGGGAGCTCCTACGAGCAGTACTTC; v_call: TRBV19; clone_size: once; j_call: TRBJ2-7; d_call: .
cdr3_aa: CASSLPGGVGAFF; cdr3_nt: TGTGCCAGCAGTTTACCCGGCGGGGTCGGAGCTTTCTTT; v_call: TRBV27; clone_size: .; j_call: TRBJ1-1; d_call: .
cdr3_aa: CASSSPGTGETQYF; cdr3_nt: TGTGCCAGCAGCTCCCCTGGGACGGGAGAGACCCAGTACTTC; v_call: TRBV7-9; clone_size: few; j_call: TRBJ2-5; d_call: .
cdr3_aa: CASTNPSSPEESPLHF; cdr3_nt: TGTGCCAGTACCAATCCATCGTCGCCGGAGGAATCACCCCTCCACTTT; v_call: TRBV19; clone_size: .; j_call: TRBJ1-6; d_call: .